A single sample gave rise to the 19 T cell receptor beta chains below, sequenced in a study of T cell responses to AZD1222 COVID-19 vaccine. Sequencing was performed with immunoSEQ multiplex PCR; in TCRdb, only in-frame clones are kept and a portion is missing. The sample includes some 150,000 clones, over 90% of them seen just once. Source: peripheral blood, taken on day 0 of MenACWY control vaccination. Receptors were obtained from an adult in good health.

CDR3 nucleotide sequence: TGTGCCAGCAGCCAAGATACACCACTAGCGGGAGGTACCGGGGAGCTGTTTTTT. Amino acid sequence: CASSQDTPLAGGTGELFF. The chain uses TRBV3-1 (or the pseudogene TRBV3-2) and TRBJ2-2; TRBD2 matches at 12 bases. CDR3 length: 18 amino acids. Germline lookup yields CDR1 LGHDT and CDR2 YNNKEL (reference sequence). V lost 0 bases to trimming and J lost 5 bases; unmatched junction nucleotides: 7.

V is TRBV18 and J is TRBJ2-7; weak D call: TRBD1 (6 bases). CDR1 is KGHSH, CDR2 LQKENI, per germline. CDR3 size: 14 residues. The V end lost 0 bases, the J end lost 3 bases, and 9 bases lay between the germline ends. CDR3 coding DNA: TGTGCCAGCTCACCACCGGGGGCGGACTACGAGCAGTACTTC. This translates into CASSPPGADYEQYF.

The chain links TRBV6-5 to TRBJ1-5; D unresolved. V lost 4 bases and J 0 bases, leaving 13 bases between the germline ends. From germline, CDR1 is MNHEY and CDR2 SVGAGI. This CDR3 is built from 16 residues. CDR3 region: CASSSVGGNSNQPQHF. For the CDR3, the DNA is TGTGCCAGCAGTTCTGTTGGCGGGAATAGCAATCAGCCCCAGCATTTT.

The genes are TRBV2 and TRBJ1-2; no clear D. Trimming removed 0 bases from V and 1 base from J, with 9 bases in between. The CDR3 is 15 amino acids. Germline lookup yields CDR1 SNHLY and CDR2 FYNNEI. In DNA, the CDR3 is TGTGCCAGCAGTGAAGCGAGTAACAGTAACTATGGCTACACCTTC. Its translation is CASSEASNSNYGYTF.

The gene calls are TRBV18 and TRBJ1-3; 12 bases align to TRBD1. Germline CDR1 and CDR2: KGHSH and LQKENI. The CDR3 runs to 19 residues. The V and J ends lost 7 bases and 4 bases, in that order; junction bases with no gene match: 17. As DNA, the CDR3 is TGTGCCAGCTGGCGACTCCGGGACAGGGGGCCAGGGAGCGGAAACACCATATATTTT. Amino acids: CASWRLRDRGPGSGNTIYF.

The chain is built from TRBV2 and TRBJ2-1; TRBD2 might be the D (5 bases). The CDR3 covers 13 residues. Trimming took off 3 bases at V and 4 bases at J, with 7 bases between the two ends. Germline lookup yields CDR1 SNHLY and CDR2 FYNNEI. The CDR3 bases are TGTGCCAGCAGTGATCGGGAATACAATGAGCAGTTCTTC. Protein sequence: CASSDREYNEQFF.

V usage is TRBV6-2 or TRBV6-3 and J usage is TRBJ1-5; TRBD1 matches at 7 bases. V was pared by 4 bases and J by 5 bases, with 5 bases of the junction left unmatched. The CDR3 loop spans 14 amino acids. In germline, CDR1 is MNHEY, CDR2 SVGEGT. CDR3 sequence reads: CASSSRTGDQPQHF. CDR3 bases: TGTGCCAGCAGTTCCCGGACAGGAGATCAGCCCCAGCATTTT.

V usage is TRBV30 and J usage is TRBJ2-3, with D possibly matching TRBD2 (6 bases). This CDR3 comprises 16 residues. Germline CDR1 and CDR2: GTSNPN and SVGIG (reference sequence). With 4 bases removed from V and 2 bases from J, the gap between germline ends came to 19 bases. The CDR3 here is CAWTPGSLYTTDTQYF. CDR3 nucleotides: TGTGCCTGGACCCCCGGGAGCCTCTACACCACAGATACGCAGTATTTT.

The J gene is TRBJ2-3, the V gene TRBV7-6; 9 bases fit TRBD2. V was clipped by 2 bases and J by 1 base; unmatched bases: 7. The V gene's germline CDR1 is SGHVS and CDR2 FNYEAQ. This CDR3 contains 17 residues. CDR3 region: CASSLIPSGVRTDTQYF. The CDR3, as DNA: TGTGCCAGCAGCTTAATACCTAGCGGGGTACGCACAGATACGCAGTATTTT.

The chain combines TRBV27 with TRBJ2-1, with 7 bases aligning to TRBD2. Germline CDR1 is MNHEY and CDR2 is SMNVEV (reference sequence). The V segment lost 6 bases and the J segment 5 bases; nucleotides outside the gene matches: 7. The length of the CDR3 is 14 residues. The CDR3 here is CASRRSGPNNEQFF. The CDR3 nucleotides read TGTGCCAGCAGACGTAGCGGGCCGAACAATGAGCAGTTCTTC.

V gene TRBV5-1 combines with J gene TRBJ1-1, with D possibly being TRBD1 (5 bases). V shed 2 bases and J shed 4 bases, with 21 bases lying between them. CDR1 is SGHRS, CDR2 YFSETQ, per germline. The CDR3 extends over 17 amino acids. The CDR3 region is CASSFGIRVPDSTEAFF. Written as DNA, the CDR3 is TGCGCCAGCAGCTTTGGGATCAGGGTCCCGGATAGCACTGAAGCTTTCTTT.

This rearrangement joins TRBV30 to TRBJ1-1, with 11 bases that match TRBD1. V was pared by 2 bases and J by 5 bases, with 4 bases of the junction left unmatched. Germline lookup yields CDR1 GTSNPN and CDR2 SVGIG (reference sequence). This CDR3 has 14 amino acids. For the CDR3, the DNA is TGTGCCTGGAGTATGGGACAGGGGGGTACTGAAGCTTTCTTT. It codes for CAWSMGQGGTEAFF.

CDR3 region: CASSRMLAGGYNEQFF. The CDR3 DNA is TGCGCCAGCAGCCGAATGCTAGCGGGGGGATACAATGAGCAGTTCTTC. V is TRBV5-1 and J is TRBJ2-1; 11 bases align to TRBD2. V lost 4 bases and J lost 4; bases outside the gene matches: 7. Germline V lookup: CDR1 SGHRS, CDR2 YFSETQ. There are 16 residues in the CDR3.

This clone was picked up one time. V gene TRBV5-1 combines with J gene TRBJ1-1; TRBD1 matches 7 bases. V was pared by 4 bases and J by 3 bases, with 6 bases of the junction left unmatched. This CDR3 is 14 amino acids long. Germline V gene lookup returns CDR1 SGHRS and CDR2 YFSETQ. CDR3 coding DNA: TGCGCCAGCAGCCAGGACAGGCAATACACTGAAGCTTTCTTT. Translation gives CASSQDRQYTEAFF.

The count of this clone is one. The chain joins TRBV28 to TRBJ1-4; 9 positions agree with TRBD1. Germline V lookup: CDR1 MDHEN, CDR2 SYDVKM. The ends lost 7 bases at V and 7 bases at J; junction bases unmatched: 10. The CDR3 is 15 residues long. The CDR3 loop is CASTNRDREGEKLFF. Written as DNA, the CDR3 is TGTGCCAGCACGAACCGGGACAGGGAGGGTGAAAAACTGTTTTTT.

The chain couples TRBV2 to TRBJ2-3, with D uncertain. This CDR3 region has 13 residues. Germline lookup yields CDR1 SNHLY and CDR2 FYNNEI. V was trimmed by 7 bases and J by 2 bases, leaving 10 bases between them. CDR3 loop: CASTARITDTQYF. The DNA of the CDR3 is TGTGCCAGCACGGCTAGGATCACAGATACGCAGTATTTT.

The rearrangement joins TRBV3-1 (or the pseudogene TRBV3-2) to TRBJ2-7, with 8 bases lining up with TRBD2. J lost 6 bases, V lost 1 base, and 14 bases had no gene match. Germline V lookup: CDR1 LGHDT, CDR2 YNNKEL (reference sequence). The CDR3 consists of 17 residues. The CDR3 loop reads CASSQAGSGTSSTEQYF. As DNA, the CDR3 is TGTGCCAGCAGCCAAGCGGGTAGCGGGACCTCAAGTACCGAGCAGTACTTC.

This clone showed up just a few times. The CDR3 DNA is TGTGCCAGCAGCCAACTTGACAGGGGACCTTATGGCTACACCTTC. Translating gives CASSQLDRGPYGYTF. The chain employs TRBV3-1 (or the pseudogene TRBV3-2) and TRBJ1-2; 8 bases align to TRBD1. Germline-derived CDR1 and CDR2 are LGHDT and YNNKEL (reference sequence). This CDR3 has 15 residues. The ends lost 2 bases at V and 5 bases at J; junction bases unmatched: 7.

The chain joins TRBV27 to TRBJ1-2; D unclear. Per the germline V gene, CDR1 is MNHEY and CDR2 is SMNVEV (reference sequence). The V end lost 3 bases, the J end lost 0 bases, and 17 bases lay between the germline ends. This CDR3 has 17 amino acids. The CDR3 sequence is CASSFAGDERPNYGYTF. The DNA of the CDR3 is TGTGCCAGCAGTTTCGCGGGCGATGAGCGCCCTAACTATGGCTACACCTTC.